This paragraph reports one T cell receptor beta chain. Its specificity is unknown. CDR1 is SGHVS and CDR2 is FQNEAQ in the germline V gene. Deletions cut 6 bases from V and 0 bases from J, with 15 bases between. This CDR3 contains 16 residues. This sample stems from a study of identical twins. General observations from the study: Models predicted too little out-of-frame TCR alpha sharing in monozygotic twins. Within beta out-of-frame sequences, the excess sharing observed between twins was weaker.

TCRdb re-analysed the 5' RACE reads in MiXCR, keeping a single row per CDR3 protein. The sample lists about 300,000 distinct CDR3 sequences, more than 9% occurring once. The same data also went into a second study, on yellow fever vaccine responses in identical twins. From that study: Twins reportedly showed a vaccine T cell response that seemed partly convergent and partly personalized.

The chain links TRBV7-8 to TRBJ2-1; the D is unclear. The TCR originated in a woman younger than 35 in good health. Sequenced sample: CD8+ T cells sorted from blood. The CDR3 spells CASSRLGRISYNEQFF. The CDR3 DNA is TGTGCCAGCAGTAGATTGGGCAGAATCTCCTACAATGAGCAGTTCTTC.